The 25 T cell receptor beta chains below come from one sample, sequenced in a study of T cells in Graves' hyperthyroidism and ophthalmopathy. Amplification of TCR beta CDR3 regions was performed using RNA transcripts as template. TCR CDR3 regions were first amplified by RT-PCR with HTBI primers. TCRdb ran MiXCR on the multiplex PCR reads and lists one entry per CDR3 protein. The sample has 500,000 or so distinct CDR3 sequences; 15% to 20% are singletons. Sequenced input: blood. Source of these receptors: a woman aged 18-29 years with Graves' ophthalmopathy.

The CDR3 nucleotides are TGTGCCAGCAGCCAAGAGGGGCGGGGGGAGGAGACCCAGTACTTC. It codes for CASSQEGRGEETQYF. This chain joins TRBV3-1 and TRBJ2-5, with TRBD2 matching over 8 bases. This CDR3 is built from 15 residues. V was clipped by 0 bases and J by 5 bases; unmatched bases: 5. Germline V gives CDR1 LGHDT, CDR2 YNNKEL (reference sequence).

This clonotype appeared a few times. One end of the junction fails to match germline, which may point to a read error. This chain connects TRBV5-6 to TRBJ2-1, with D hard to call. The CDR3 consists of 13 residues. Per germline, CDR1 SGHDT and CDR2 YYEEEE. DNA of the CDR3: TGCACTTCAAGCAAGGGCACCTACAATGAGCAGTTCTTC. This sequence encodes CTSSKGTYNEQFF.

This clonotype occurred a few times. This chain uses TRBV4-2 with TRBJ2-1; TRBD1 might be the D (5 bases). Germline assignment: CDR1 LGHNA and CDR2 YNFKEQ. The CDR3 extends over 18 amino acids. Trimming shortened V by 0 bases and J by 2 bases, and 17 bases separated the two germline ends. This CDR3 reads CASSQEPLGRGPYNEQFF. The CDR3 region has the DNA TGTGCCAGCAGCCAAGAACCCCTGGGGCGAGGCCCCTACAATGAGCAGTTCTTC.

The CDR3 sequence is CASRFQGSGNTIYF. CDR3 nucleotides: TGTGCCAGCAGATTTCAGGGGAGTGGAAACACCATATATTTT. The chain couples TRBV28 to TRBJ1-3, with D possibly matching TRBD1 (6 bases). The CDR3 sequence is 14 residues long. Per germline, CDR1 MDHEN and CDR2 SYDVKM. Trimming removed 6 bases at V and 3 bases at J, with 12 bases between.

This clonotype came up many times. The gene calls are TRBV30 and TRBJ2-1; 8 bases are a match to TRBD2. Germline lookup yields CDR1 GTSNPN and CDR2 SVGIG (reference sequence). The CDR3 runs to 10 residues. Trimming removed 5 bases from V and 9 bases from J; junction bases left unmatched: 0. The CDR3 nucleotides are TGTGCCTGGGGGACTAGTGAGCAGTTCTTC. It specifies CAWGTSEQFF. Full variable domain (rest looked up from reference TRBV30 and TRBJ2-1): SQTIHQWPATLVQPVGSPLSLECTVEGTSNPNLYWYRQAAGRGLQLLFYSVGIGQISSEVPQNLSASRPQDRQFILSSKKLLLSDSGFYLCAWGTSEQFFGPGTRLTVL.

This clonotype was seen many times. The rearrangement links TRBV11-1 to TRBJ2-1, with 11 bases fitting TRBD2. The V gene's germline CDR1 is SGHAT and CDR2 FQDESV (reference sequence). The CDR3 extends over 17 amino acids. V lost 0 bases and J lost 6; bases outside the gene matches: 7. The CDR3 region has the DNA TGTGCCAGCAGCTTAGCCGTACTAGCGGGAGTAAGCAATGAGCAGTTCTTC. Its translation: CASSLAVLAGVSNEQFF.

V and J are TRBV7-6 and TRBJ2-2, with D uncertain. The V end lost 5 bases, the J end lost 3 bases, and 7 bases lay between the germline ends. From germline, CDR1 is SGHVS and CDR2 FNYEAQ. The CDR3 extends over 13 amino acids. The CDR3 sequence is CASSGSHTGELFF. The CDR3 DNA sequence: TGTGCCAGCAGCGGGTCTCACACCGGGGAGCTGTTTTTT.

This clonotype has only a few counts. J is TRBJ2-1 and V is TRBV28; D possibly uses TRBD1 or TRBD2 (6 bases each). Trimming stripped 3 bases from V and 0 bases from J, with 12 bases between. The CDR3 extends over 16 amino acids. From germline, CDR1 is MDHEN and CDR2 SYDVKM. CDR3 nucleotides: TGTGCCAGCAGTTTTCCAGGAGGGGGCTCCTACAATGAGCAGTTCTTC. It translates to CASSFPGGGSYNEQFF.

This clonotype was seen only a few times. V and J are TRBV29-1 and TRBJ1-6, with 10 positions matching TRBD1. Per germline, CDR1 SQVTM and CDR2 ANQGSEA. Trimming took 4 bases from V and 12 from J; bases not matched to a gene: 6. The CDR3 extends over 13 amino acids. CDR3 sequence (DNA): TGCAGCGTTGGGGACAGGGGTTCGGGACCCCTCCACTTT. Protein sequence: CSVGDRGSGPLHF.

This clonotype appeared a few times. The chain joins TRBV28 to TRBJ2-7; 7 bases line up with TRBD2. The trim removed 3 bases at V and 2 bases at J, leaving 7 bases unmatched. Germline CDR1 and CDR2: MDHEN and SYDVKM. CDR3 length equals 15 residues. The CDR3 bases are TGTGCCAGCAGTTTGCGGGGGTTAGGGGCCTACGAGCAGTACTTC. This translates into CASSLRGLGAYEQYF.

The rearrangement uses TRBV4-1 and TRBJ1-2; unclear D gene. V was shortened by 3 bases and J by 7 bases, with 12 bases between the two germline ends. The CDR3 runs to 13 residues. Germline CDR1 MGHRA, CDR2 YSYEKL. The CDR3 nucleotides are TGCGCCAGCAGCCAGGGGTCTTCCTCTGGCTACACCTTC. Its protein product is CASSQGSSSGYTF.

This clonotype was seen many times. The DNA for the CDR3 is TGTGCCAGCAGTTTACCCACTTCTGGGAACATAGCCAAAAACATTCAGTACTTC. Its translation: CASSLPTSGNIAKNIQYF. The rearrangement uses TRBV28 and TRBJ2-4; no firm D call. The V end lost 2 bases, the J end lost 0 bases, and 17 bases lay between the germline ends. The CDR3 has 18 amino acids. CDR1 and CDR2 from the germline V gene are MDHEN and SYDVKM.

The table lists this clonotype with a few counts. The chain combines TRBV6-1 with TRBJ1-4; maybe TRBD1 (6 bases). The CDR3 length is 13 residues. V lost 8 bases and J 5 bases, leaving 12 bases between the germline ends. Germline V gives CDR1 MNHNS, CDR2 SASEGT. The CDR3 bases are TGTGCCAGCTCGGGACATCTCAATGAAAAACTGTTTTTT. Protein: CASSGHLNEKLFF.

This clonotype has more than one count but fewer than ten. The CDR3 nucleotides are TGTGCCAGCAGTGCTCCGTACGAGGGCGGGGAGCTGTTTTTT. This gives the protein CASSAPYEGGELFF. This chain joins TRBV2 and TRBJ2-2; D might be TRBD2 (5 bases). Per germline, CDR1 SNHLY and CDR2 FYNNEI. Trimming stripped 4 bases from V and 7 bases from J, with 13 bases between. The CDR3 has 14 amino acids. The entire variable domain, with the rest obtained from reference TRBV2 and TRBJ2-2, is as follows: EPEVTQTPSHQVTQMGQEVILRCVPISNHLYFYWYRQILGQKVEFLVSFYNNEISEKSEIFDDQFSVERPDGSNFTLKIRSTKLEDSAMYFCASSAPYEGGELFFGEGSRLTVL.

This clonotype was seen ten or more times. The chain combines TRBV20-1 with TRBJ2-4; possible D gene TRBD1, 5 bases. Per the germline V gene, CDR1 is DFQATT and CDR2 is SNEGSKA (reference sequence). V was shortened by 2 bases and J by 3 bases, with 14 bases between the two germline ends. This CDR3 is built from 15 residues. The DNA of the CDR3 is TGCAGTGCTAGAAAGGACATACTTAACAAAAACATTCAGTACTTC. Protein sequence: CSARKDILNKNIQYF.

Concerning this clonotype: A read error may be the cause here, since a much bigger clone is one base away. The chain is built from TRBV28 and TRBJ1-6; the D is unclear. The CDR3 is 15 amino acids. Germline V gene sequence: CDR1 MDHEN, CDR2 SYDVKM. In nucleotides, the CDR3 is TGTGCCAGCAGTCCAAGTCGTACCTATAATTCACTCCTCCACTTT. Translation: CASSPSRTYNSLLHF.

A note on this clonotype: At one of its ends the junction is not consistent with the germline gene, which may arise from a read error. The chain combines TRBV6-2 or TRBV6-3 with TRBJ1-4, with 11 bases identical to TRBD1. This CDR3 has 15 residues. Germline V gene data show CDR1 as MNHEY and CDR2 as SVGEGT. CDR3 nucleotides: TGTGCCAGCAGTTTCTCGGGACAGGGGGGTGAAACACTGTTTTTT. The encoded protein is CASSFSGQGGETLFF.

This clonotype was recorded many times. CDR3 DNA sequence: TGTGCCAGCACATTAGCGGGGGGGGAGAACAATGAGCAGTTCTTC. Protein: CASTLAGGENNEQFF. The chain combines TRBV12-3 or TRBV12-4 with TRBJ2-1, with TRBD2 matching over 11 bases. With V trimmed by 7 bases and J by 5 bases, 7 bases remained unmatched. The CDR3 consists of 15 residues.

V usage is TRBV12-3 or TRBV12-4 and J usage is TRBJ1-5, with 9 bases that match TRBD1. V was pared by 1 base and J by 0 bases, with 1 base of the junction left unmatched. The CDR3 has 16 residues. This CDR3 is CASSLGQGDSNQPQHF. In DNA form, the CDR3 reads TGTGCCAGCAGTTTAGGACAGGGGGATAGCAATCAGCCCCAGCATTTT.

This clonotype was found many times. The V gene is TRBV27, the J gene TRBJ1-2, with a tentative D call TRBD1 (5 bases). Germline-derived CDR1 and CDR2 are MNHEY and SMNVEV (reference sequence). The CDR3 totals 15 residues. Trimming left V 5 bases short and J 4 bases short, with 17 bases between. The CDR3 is CASSRERDPGYGYTF. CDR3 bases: TGTGCCAGCAGTCGCGAGCGGGACCCAGGCTATGGCTACACCTTC.

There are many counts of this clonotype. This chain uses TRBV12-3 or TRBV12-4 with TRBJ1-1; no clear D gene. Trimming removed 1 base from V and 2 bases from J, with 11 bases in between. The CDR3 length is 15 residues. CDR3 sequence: CASSLGGGRNTEAFF. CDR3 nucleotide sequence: TGTGCCAGCAGTTTAGGGGGAGGGAGAAACACTGAAGCTTTCTTT.

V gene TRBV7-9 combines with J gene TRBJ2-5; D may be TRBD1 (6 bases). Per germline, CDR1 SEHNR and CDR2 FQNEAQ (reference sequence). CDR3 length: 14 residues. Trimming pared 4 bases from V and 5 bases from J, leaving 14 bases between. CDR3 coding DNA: TGTGCCAGCAGCTCATCAGGGGTGGCGGAGACCCAGTACTTC. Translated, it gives CASSSSGVAETQYF.

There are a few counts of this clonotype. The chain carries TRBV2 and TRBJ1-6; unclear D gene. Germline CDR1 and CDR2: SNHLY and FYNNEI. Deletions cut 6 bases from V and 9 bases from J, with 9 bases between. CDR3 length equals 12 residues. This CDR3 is CASRVTSSPLHF. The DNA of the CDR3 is TGTGCCAGCAGGGTTACCAGTTCACCCCTCCACTTT.

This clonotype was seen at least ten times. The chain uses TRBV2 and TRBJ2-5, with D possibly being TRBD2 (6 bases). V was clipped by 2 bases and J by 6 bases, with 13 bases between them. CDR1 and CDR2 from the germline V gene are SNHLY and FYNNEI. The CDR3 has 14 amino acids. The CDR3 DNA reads TGTGCCAGCAGTGAACGTCCGGGGGTGCAGACCCAGTACTTC. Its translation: CASSERPGVQTQYF.

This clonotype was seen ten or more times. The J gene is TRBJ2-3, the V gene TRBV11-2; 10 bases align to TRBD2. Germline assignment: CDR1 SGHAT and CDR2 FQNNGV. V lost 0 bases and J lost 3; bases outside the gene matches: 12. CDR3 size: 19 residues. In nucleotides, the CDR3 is TGTGCCAGCAGCTTAGACGGCCTAGCGGGAGCCAGAGGTACAGATACGCAGTATTTT. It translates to CASSLDGLAGARGTDTQYF.